The present T cell receptor beta chain was sequenced within a study of shared clonotypes between healthy human individuals (dated by TCRdb to about 2020). A note on the overall study: A few men and a couple of women, aged 18 to 49 years, made up the cohort. For each donor, CD4 naive and CD4 memory were each run on three plates, CD8 naive on two plates, and CD8 memory on one plate. To estimate repertoire size and how much clonotype sharing occurs between individuals, the study deeply sequenced the blood TCR repertoires of about 5 healthy adults. Different laboratories and diverse techniques were used to prepare libraries and sequence TCR repertoires, to increase sequencing depth and limit assay-specific biases. Between about 0.9 and 8.9 billion PBMCs per donor were obtained by leukapheresis.

Study-level results and caveats: Higher generation probabilities were observed for clonotypes shared by all four sorted-subset donors than for non-shared clonotypes. Rarefaction of sorted-subset datasets indicated incomplete sequencing despite the large sequencing depth. Naive subsets generally had larger estimated clonotype richness than memory subsets. Sharing across several donors was observed for about 5% of naive CD4, less than 4% of naive CD8, over 2% of memory CD4, and approximately 0.41% of memory CD8 clonotypes. Sampling was restricted to blood, and TCR repertoires in tissue are likely to differ from TCR repertoires in blood. Because the study included only a small number of donors, the genetic and exposure-history diversity represented was limited. Pairwise subsampling indicated that sequencing depth was expected to affect the degree of clonotype sharing among donors.

V gives up 1 base and J gives up 8 bases, and the segment between their germline ends measures 23 bases. CDR1 SGHTA and CDR2 FQGNSA were looked up in the germline V gene. From the cysteine through the phenylalanine, the CDR3 covers 17 amino acids. Only CDR3 DNA remains: 51 bases, in frame from the first base. Using the deep immunoSEQ assay, TCR CDR3 regions were amplified from genomic DNA by multiplex PCR. For each cell subset, the extracted genomic DNA was distributed evenly across all wells of several immunoSEQ 96-well plates, and each plate served as one replicate. For sorted subsets, each replicate PCR was loaded with about 200 ng genomic DNA, equivalent to about 33,000 T cell genomes. Purified libraries were measured with a Qubit 3.0 fluorometer, size-checked on a Bioanalyzer 2100, and measured again with the KAPA Library Quantification kit. Every immunoSEQ 96-well plate was sequenced on a dedicated single-read 150-cycle Illumina NextSeq 550 flow cell. In the source study's methods: Because the immunoSEQ output held only junctional sequences and lacked quality scores, the filtering could not match the filtering applied to full-length reads. Sequences were annotated with PyIR, a Python wrapper for IgBLAST v1.9, using IMGT germline references to assign V/J genes and CDR3. Any read was removed if the V/J assignment was weak (E-value above 1e-6), the CDR3 was missing, or the read contained stop codons, out-of-frame junctions, or ambiguous translated residues. V3J clonotypes were defined as sequences sharing the same inferred V gene, J gene, and CDR3 amino acid sequence. To compute the percentage overlap between repertoires, the number of shared unique clonotypes was divided by the size of the smaller repertoire. Richness of each repertoire was evaluated using RTK rarefaction, the Chao1 estimator, and Recon v2.1 estimates of unobserved clonotypes. OLGA was used to compute generation probabilities for all TCRbeta clonotypes that the gDNA method yielded from a few donors. The table comes from immuneACCESS by way of TCRdb, which keeps in-frame sequences with V and J called. Part of the clones is missing from these tables; in studies checked, under half for an unresolved V gene and the rest for unknown reasons. V and J calls and clone size are copied from that table; D and trimming were computed from the DNA. For this sample there are under 2,500,000 clones; approximately 94% appear just once. Around 0.13% of the sample comes from the top ten.

This clone was found once. No cognate antigen has been identified for it. The record has no base qualities; no much larger clone is one base away. Donors were healthy HIV-negative adults with no recently reported acute infections or vaccinations. Only Caucasian adults living in Nashville, Tennessee, USA were represented among the donors. CD4+ T cells were enriched through magnetic negative selection, after which naive cells were positively selected on CD45RA and the remaining negative fraction served as the memory subset. After blood collection by leukapheresis, PBMCs were isolated using Ficoll-Histopaque density gradient centrifugation and then cryopreserved in the vapor phase of liquid nitrogen. Analytical flow cytometry was used to check the purity and quantity of every magnetically sorted T cell population. Each sorted fraction had its genomic DNA isolated and then quantified by UV absorbance on a Nanodrop 2000c.

Sequencing input: naive CD4+ T cells sorted from blood. The sample's cell subset or site, from its label and the paper: CD45RA+ positively selected. The TCR originated in a man between 18 and 35 years old in good health. The V and J segments used are TRBV7-2 and TRBJ1-2; the D gene is not confidently resolved. The CDR3 region: CASSLVESGQPSEGYTF. The base sequence is TGTGCCAGCAGCTTAGTGGAAAGTGGGCAGCCATCAGAGGGCTACACCTTC.